These 27 T cell receptor beta chains share one sample of origin, sequenced in a study of a mutant IDH1 vaccine in newly diagnosed glioma. No cognate antigen is known for these TCRs. Sequenced by immunoSEQ multiplex PCR; TCRdb stores in-frame clones only, minus some. The table records 50,000 to 70,000 clones, around 85% of them present only once. The time point here: week 35, safety follow-up. Vaccination comprised doses that each held 300 ug of mutant IDH1 20-mer peptide, plus topical imiquimod. Specimen: PBMCs, collected from a glioma patient whose treatment included an IDH1 peptide vaccine. The receptors originated from a man in his forties with glioma.

Within the sample, this clone is medium-sized. This chain uses TRBV28 with TRBJ1-4, with D possibly matching TRBD1 (5 bases). The CDR3 sequence is 15 residues long. Looked up from germline, CDR1 is MDHEN and CDR2 is SYDVKM. V dropped 5 bases and J dropped 4 bases, with 14 bases sitting between them. CDR3 DNA sequence: TGTGCCAGCAGTACCCGGATGGGGCTTAATGAAAAACTGTTTTTT. It is translated as CASSTRMGLNEKLFF.

The chain employs TRBV18 and TRBJ2-5; 11 bases are a match to TRBD2. The V gene end was trimmed by 0 bases and the J gene end by 2 bases; junction bases not matched to a gene: 11. The CDR3 is made up of 19 amino acids. Germline CDR1 KGHSH, CDR2 LQKENI. Here the CDR3 DNA reads TGTGCCAGCTCACCACCGAACATTGGAGCTAGCGGGAGGCAAGAGACCCAGTACTTC. As protein: CASSPPNIGASGRQETQYF.

This sequence joins TRBV7-8 and TRBJ1-1; D is undetermined. The ends were cut back, 1 base at V and 4 bases at J, with 13 bases in the middle. This CDR3 comprises 15 residues. Germline values: CDR1 SGHVS, CDR2 FQNEAQ. The CDR3 DNA is TGTGCCAGCAGCTTAGAACGAGGAATCGCCACTGAAGCTTTCTTT. This gives the protein CASSLERGIATEAFF.

The chain carries TRBV2 and TRBJ1-5; 8 bases match TRBD1. Unmatched junction bases numbered 6, after V lost 4 bases and J lost 4 bases. Germline V gene data show CDR1 as SNHLY and CDR2 as FYNNEI. CDR3 length equals 15 residues. CDR3 bases: TGTGCCAGCAGTGGGCCCGGGACAGGTAATCAGCCCCAGCATTTT. Translated: CASSGPGTGNQPQHF.

This clone showed up just once. This chain links TRBV5-1 with TRBJ1-1, with a possible D match to TRBD1 (6 bases). Germline lookup yields CDR1 SGHRS and CDR2 YFSETQ. This CDR3 has 13 residues. V lost 5 bases to trimming and J lost 5 bases, with 13 bases between them. The CDR3 nucleotides are TGCGCCAGCAGAAGGGACACGGGAACTGAAGCTTTCTTT. Residues: CASRRDTGTEAFF.

The CDR3 here is CASSLEVYTGELFF. Here the CDR3 DNA reads TGTGCCAGCAGCTTAGAGGTGTACACCGGGGAGCTGTTTTTT. This chain connects TRBV7-9 to TRBJ2-2, with D hard to call. The CDR3 length is 14 residues. V lost 1 base to trimming and J lost 3 bases, with 6 bases between them. Germline V gene sequence: CDR1 SEHNR, CDR2 FQNEAQ (reference sequence).

This clone qualifies as medium-sized (0.01 to 0.1%). The V call is TRBV6-1, the J call TRBJ2-7, with D maybe TRBD2 (6 bases). Germline lookup yields CDR1 MNHNS and CDR2 SASEGT. V was trimmed by 8 bases and J by 5 bases, leaving 16 bases between them. The CDR3 spans 13 residues. The CDR3 region has the DNA TGTGCCAGCGCTGGGCGGGGTCCCAACGAGCAGTACTTC. Translated, it gives CASAGRGPNEQYF.

This chain joins TRBV5-6 and TRBJ2-7; D is possibly TRBD2 (5 bases). Germline V gene data show CDR1 as SGHDT and CDR2 as YYEEEE. Trimming removed 0 bases at V and 5 bases at J, with 9 bases between. The CDR3 runs 13 residues. CDR3 coding DNA: TGTGCCAGCAGCTTGGAGTTCGGGGACGAGCAGTACTTC. It is translated as CASSLEFGDEQYF.

The chain is built from TRBV19 and TRBJ2-5; D is unclear. The CDR3 is 12 amino acids. CDR1 LNHDA and CDR2 SQIVND come from the germline V gene (reference sequence). Trimming shortened V by 6 bases and J by 5 bases, and 10 bases separated the two germline ends. DNA for the CDR3: TGTGCCAGTAGCGCTAATCGGGAGACCCAGTACTTC. As protein: CASSANRETQYF.

The V call is TRBV6-5, the J call TRBJ2-1; the D gene is possibly TRBD1 (5 bases). The CDR3 spans 15 residues. Trimming took 5 bases from V and 0 from J, leaving 11 bases between them. From germline, CDR1 is MNHEY and CDR2 SVGAGI. In DNA, the CDR3 is TGTGCCAGCAGTCCGCAGGGATCCTCCTACAATGAGCAGTTCTTC. Translated: CASSPQGSSYNEQFF.

This chain connects TRBV9 to TRBJ2-7, with a tentative D call TRBD2 (5 bases). This CDR3 is 12 amino acids long. V lost 4 bases, J lost 4 bases, and 9 bases lay in between. Germline V lookup: CDR1 SGDLS, CDR2 YYNGEE. The CDR3: CASSFSGYEQYF. CDR3 coding DNA: TGTGCCAGCAGCTTCTCGGGGTACGAGCAGTACTTC.

The sample holds one count of this clone. The CDR3 sequence is CASSVALAAQETQYF. CDR3 bases: TGTGCCAGCAGCGTAGCTTTAGCGGCCCAAGAGACCCAGTACTTC. The genes are TRBV9 and TRBJ2-5, with D perhaps matching TRBD2 (6 bases). CDR3 length: 15 amino acids. Trimming cost V 0 bases and J 1 base, with 10 bases left between them. Germline loops: CDR1 SGDLS, CDR2 YYNGEE.

DNA for the CDR3: TGTGCCAGCAGGGAGGGGCCCGAGCAGTACTTC. As protein: CASREGPEQYF. The chain combines TRBV7-9 with TRBJ2-7; perhaps TRBD2 as D (6 bases). Deletions cut 6 bases from V and 6 bases from J, with 9 bases between. The CDR3 is 11 residues long. The germline CDR1 and CDR2 sequences are SEHNR and FQNEAQ (reference sequence).

This sequence joins TRBV5-1 and TRBJ1-1; no firm D call. The V and J ends lost 1 base and 0 bases respectively, with 7 bases between them. The germline V gene encodes CDR1 SGHRS and CDR2 YFSETQ. This CDR3 is built from 14 residues. CDR3 coding DNA: TGCGCCAGCAGCTTGTTAGGGATGAACACTGAAGCTTTCTTT. Residues: CASSLLGMNTEAFF.

The chain has TRBV21-1 and TRBJ1-4; the D call in the table, TRBD1, was not verified against the DNA. TRBV21-1 is termed a pseudogene. CDR3 length: 16 residues. CDR3 nucleotides: TGTGCCAGCAGCAAGGGACAGGTTGCAACTAATGAAAAACTGTTTTTT. Protein product: CASSKGQVATNEKLFF.

The DNA of the CDR3 is TGTGCCAGCAGCTTGAGAATTAGCGGGAGCGGGGAGACCCAGTACTTC. It is translated as CASSLRISGSGETQYF. V is TRBV5-4 and J is TRBJ2-5; 9 bases line up with TRBD2. V dropped 1 base and J dropped 5; count of bases not matched to a gene: 9. The CDR3 extends over 16 amino acids. The germline V gene has CDR1 SGHNT and CDR2 YYREEE (reference sequence).

The chain is built from TRBV2 and TRBJ2-2, with unresolved D. Germline lookup yields CDR1 SNHLY and CDR2 FYNNEI. This CDR3 has 14 residues. V gave up 4 bases and J gave up 0 bases, with 6 bases separating them. The CDR3 nucleotides are TGTGCCAGCAGTGTTATTCCGAACACCGGGGAGCTGTTTTTT. It encodes CASSVIPNTGELFF. The full variable domain, in which reference TRBV2 and TRBJ2-2 provide the parts outside the CDR3, is EPEVTQTPSHQVTQMGQEVILRCVPISNHLYFYWYRQILGQKVEFLVSFYNNEISEKSEIFDDQFSVERPDGSNFTLKIRSTKLEDSAMYFCASSVIPNTGELFFGEGSRLTVL.

This clone was found a few times. The chain uses TRBV5-1 and TRBJ2-5; TRBD2 agrees at 11 bases. The trim removed 1 base at V and 5 bases at J, leaving 7 bases unmatched. The length of the CDR3 is 16 residues. The germline gives CDR1 SGHRS, CDR2 YFSETQ. The CDR3 loop reads CASSLFRVAGGETQYF. CDR3 DNA sequence: TGCGCCAGCAGCTTGTTTCGGGTAGCGGGAGGGGAGACCCAGTACTTC.

The chain couples TRBV7-9 to TRBJ1-1; perhaps TRBD1 as D (6 bases). Per the germline V gene, CDR1 is SEHNR and CDR2 is FQNEAQ (reference sequence). The V gene lost 4 bases and the J gene lost 3 bases, with 21 bases spanning the gap. The CDR3 totals 17 residues. The CDR3 coding sequence is TGTGCCAGCAGCTCACCGGCGGGGGCACTCAGGGACACTGAAGCTTTCTTT. Its protein product is CASSSPAGALRDTEAFF.

The chain is built from TRBV4-1 and TRBJ2-1; perhaps TRBD1 as D (8 bases). The CDR3 runs 15 residues. CDR1 and CDR2 (germline): MGHRA, YSYEKL. V lost 6 bases to trimming and J lost 7 bases, with 19 bases between them. This CDR3 is CASRPTGGGRNEQFF. CDR3 nucleotides: TGCGCCAGCAGACCTACAGGGGGGGGGAGGAATGAGCAGTTCTTC.

The chain recombines TRBV6-1 with TRBJ1-1; D remains ambiguous. Germline-derived CDR1 and CDR2 are MNHNS and SASEGT. This CDR3 spans 11 amino acids. Deletions cut 11 bases from V and 0 bases from J, with 7 bases between. CDR3 nucleotides: TGTGCCTGTCGAATGAACACTGAAGCTTTCTTT. Amino acid sequence: CACRMNTEAFF.

The rearrangement uses TRBV7-2 and TRBJ1-2; D possibly corresponds to TRBD1 (6 bases). Germline assignment: CDR1 SGHTA and CDR2 FQGNSA. The CDR3 is 14 residues long. Trimming cost V 5 bases and J 7 bases, with 17 bases left between them. The CDR3 region has the DNA TGTGCCAGCAGCCGAGGCGGGACAATTCGTGGCTACACCTTC. Its translation: CASSRGGTIRGYTF.

This chain uses TRBV10-3 with TRBJ2-5, with D possibly matching TRBD2 (5 bases). The CDR3 sequence is 13 residues long. Germline loops: CDR1 ENHRY, CDR2 SYGVKD. The V end was cut by 10 bases, the J end by 0 bases, with 12 bases between. CDR3 residues: CATVKRYQETQYF. CDR3 coding DNA: TGTGCCACTGTTAAGCGGTACCAAGAGACCCAGTACTTC.

The rearrangement uses TRBV27 and TRBJ2-1; D is unclear. The CDR3 totals 10 residues. With 3 bases removed from V and 16 bases from J, the gap between germline ends came to 10 bases. Germline V gives CDR1 MNHEY, CDR2 SMNVEV (reference sequence). CDR3 amino acids: CASSLGHQFF. The DNA for the CDR3 is TGTGCCAGCAGTTTGGGTCATCAATTCTTC.

This clone was recorded only once. The chain combines TRBV7-9 with TRBJ2-7; 9 bases agree with TRBD2. The J segment lost 5 bases and the V segment lost 4 bases, leaving 9 bases of the junction unmatched. CDR3 length: 15 amino acids. Per the germline V gene, CDR1 is SEHNR and CDR2 is FQNEAQ (reference sequence). The CDR3 here is CASSSGESGRNEQYF. The CDR3 nucleotides are TGTGCCAGCAGCTCCGGGGAAAGCGGGAGGAACGAGCAGTACTTC. Complete variable domain (other parts from reference TRBV7-9 and TRBJ2-7): DTGVSQNPRHKITKRGQNVTFRCDPISEHNRLYWYRQTLGQGPEFLTYFQNEAQLEKSRLLSDRFSAERPKGSFSTLEIQRTEQGDSAMYLCASSSGESGRNEQYFGPGTRLTVT.

CDR3 loop: CASSSSGTRFGEQYF. The CDR3 DNA reads TGTGCCAGCAGCTCATCCGGGACTAGGTTCGGAGAGCAGTACTTC. The chain is built from TRBV7-2 and TRBJ2-7, with 8 bases lining up with TRBD2. Losses at the gene ends were 4 bases for V and 7 bases for J; bases not matched to a gene: 12. This CDR3 spans 15 amino acids. Germline assignment: CDR1 SGHTA and CDR2 FQGNSA. Drawing the rest from reference TRBV7-2 and TRBJ2-7, the complete variable domain is GAGVSQSPSNKVTEKGKDVELRCDPISGHTALYWYRQSLGQGLEFLIYFQGNSAPDKSGLPSDRFSAERTGGSVSTLTIQRTQQEDSAVYLCASSSSGTRFGEQYFGPGTRLTVT.

The rearrangement joins TRBV18 to TRBJ2-5, with 8 bases aligning to TRBD1. Germline V gives CDR1 KGHSH, CDR2 LQKENI. There are 15 residues in the CDR3. J gave up 2 bases and V 6 bases, and 8 bases lay outside the gene matches. CDR3 DNA sequence: TGTGCCAGCTCGCCCCGGACAGGGATTCAAGAGACCCAGTACTTC. It encodes CASSPRTGIQETQYF.